This paragraph reports one T cell receptor beta chain. Donors each provided roughly 9.6 milliliters of peripheral blood. This entry is derived from a study of blood T cells in healthy people across ages. After removal of 2 bases from V and 11 bases from J, the junction contained 11 bases not matched to a gene. The length of the CDR3 is 14 residues. The germline V gene encodes CDR1 MNHEY and CDR2 SVGEGT. A J-beta primer mix and a sample-barcoded 5' primer were used in a second PCR of roughly 6 to 11 cycles. TCRdb ran MiXCR on the 5' RACE reads and lists one entry per CDR3 protein. The data hold around 800,000 distinct CDR3 sequences, with about 42% observed a single time.

This TCR was sampled from a man aged 60 to 75 in good health. The rearrangement links TRBV6-2 or TRBV6-3 to TRBJ2-5, with 7 bases aligning to TRBD2. Sequencing was done on a sample of blood. The CDR3 protein is CASSYVASGNEQYF. CDR3 nucleotide sequence: TGTGCCAGCAGTTACGTGGCTAGCGGTAATGAGCAGTACTTC.